These T cell receptor beta chains were read from a single sample in a study of Ad26.COV2.S vaccination and SARS-CoV-2 variants. This table comes from immunoSEQ multiplex PCR, and its TCRdb copy is limited to in-frame clones, with some not included. Here the sample spans hundreds of thousands of clones, around 86% being singletons. The specimen was peripheral blood, collected in a trial of Ad26.COV2.S vaccine versus placebo. The source of these receptors is a person between 18 and 65 years old who received the Ad26.COV2.S COVID-19 vaccine or a placebo. The conserved cysteine and the conserved F or W are not part of the CDR3 here. The order of the fields is J gene, CDR3 length, V gene, CDR3 protein.

>TRBJ2-7|12|TRBV7-2
AISGLAGADEQY
>TRBJ2-5|12|TRBV3-1/TRBV3-2
ASRVLAGEETQY
>TRBJ2-1|15|TRBV4-3
ASSQDVHPSSYNEQF
>TRBJ1-1|9|TRBV5-5
ASSTGTEAF
>TRBJ1-1|11|TRBV10-3
AIRGGISTEAF
>TRBJ1-1|13|TRBV27
ASKQGRGMNTEAF
>TRBJ1-1|12|TRBV28
ASTDPGQYTEAF
>TRBJ2-1|14|TRBV5-1
ASSLRLADSYNEQF
>TRBJ1-4|12|TRBV10-2
ASTQVATNEKLF
>TRBJ1-4|13|TRBV13
ASSLATGGHEKLF
>TRBJ1-5|14|TRBV7-8
ASSLLQGYSNQPQH
>TRBJ2-1|12|TRBV10-2
ASSGLAGAFGQF
>TRBJ2-2|16|TRBV4-1
ASSQYAGTPSNTGELF
>TRBJ1-1|15|TRBV2
ASIGFNSGKKNTEAF
>TRBJ2-7|9|TRBV20-1
SASWRYEQY
>TRBJ2-3|16|TRBV7-9
ASTARARSSFGTDTQY
>TRBJ2-1|10|TRBV24-1
ATSEPSGEEF
>TRBJ2-3|12|TRBV7-9
ASSLSDLPDTQY
>TRBJ1-1|13|TRBV10-3
AISESGTANTEAF
>TRBJ2-7|11|TRBV27
ASSRQGSYEQY
>TRBJ1-5|13|TRBV7-2
ASSLSHRGNQPQH
>TRBJ2-1|13|TRBV30
ASTLGAGVYNEQF